This record covers a single T cell receptor beta chain. This clone has only a few counts. Its antigen is currently not known. One base away there is no much larger clone; base qualities are not given. The CDR3, from cysteine to phenylalanine, totals 16 residues. CDR3 DNA is the only sequence kept; it has 48 bases, read in frame from the first base. Germline trimming: 5 bases from V, 1 base from J; junction bases outside gene matches: 7. CDR1 and CDR2 are drawn from the germline V gene: KGHDR, SFDVKD. Participants in the prospective study were enrolled through a virtual design, were aged roughly 18 to 90 years, and lived in approximately 25 United States geographic areas. To assign participants to cohorts, the prospective study relied on clinical history that participants themselves reported in a screening survey and a study questionnaire. ImmuneRACE Cohort 3 recovered participants were defined by two consecutive negative NP/OP PCR tests, healthcare professional clearance, or symptom resolution. Mobile phlebotomists in the prospective study collected whole blood, serum and a nasopharyngeal or oropharyngeal swab from every participant. Participants in the prospective study had the option to provide additional blood draws and questionnaires over a 2-month period. Before DNA extraction, prospective study blood samples were shipped either frozen or at room temperature.

The data stem from a study of blood T cell repertoires in COVID-19 (TCRdb year 2020). A note on the overall study: Samples from collaborators originated in the United States, Italy and Spain and spanned both the acute and convalescent phases of COVID-19. The material from the prospective study consisted of cDNA or gDNA derived from T cells, B-cell-depleted T cells, or PBMCs. Subjects who had been exposed to COVID-19, were actively infected with it, or had recovered from it provided the deeply sampled blood TCRbeta repertoires that made up the dataset. The repertoires were released in a freely available public database meant as a resource for research on the immune response to SARS-CoV-2. Samples came from the ongoing ImmuneRACE study (first 160 participants) plus 1,254 subjects from 6 global collaborators. The sample metadata nearly always contained a de-identified subject ID, COVID-19 status, age in years and sex. Where available, HLA class I and class II types were taken from metadata supplied by the sample provider and were not determined by assay-based typing.

Study-wide conclusions, independent of this receptor: The quantity of clinical and demographic metadata differed by source and by participant and was supplied without curation.

TCRbeta CDR3 regions were amplified from genomic DNA by means of the immunoSEQ Assay, a bias-controlled multiplex PCR. The authors processed their data as follows. Within the assay, amplification of reference gene primers was used to estimate how many nucleated cells each sample contained. To quantify the absolute abundance of each unique TCRbeta CDR3 rearrangement, sequence reads were collapsed and filtered. For each sample, productive Simpson clonality was calculated as the square root of Simpson's diversity index over productive rearrangements. The source is immuneACCESS, and TCRdb retained only in-frame sequences with V and J called. Part of the clones is not carried over; for the studies checked, unresolved V genes explain less than half of this, and the remainder is unexplained. V and J calls plus clone size are reproduced from that table; the DNA served to infer D and trimming. This sample is represented by fewer than 250,000 clones; roughly 84% of them were singletons. The ten largest clones capture roughly 6.2% of the sample.

This TCR came from a woman aged 40 to 55 who had recovered from COVID-19. The chain couples TRBV24-1 to TRBJ2-1; the junction holds 7 bases that match TRBD2. The sequenced sample was PBMCs or T cells enriched from blood (not recorded which). The CDR3 in this case is CATSGALAVSYNEQFF. The sequenced DNA: TGTGCCACCAGTGGGGCTCTAGCGGTATCCTACAATGAGCAGTTCTTC.